The present T cell receptor beta chain was sequenced within a study of monozygotic twins with cystic fibrosis. Study-wide context: Library input was approximately 2.7 micrograms of fragmented DNA, with approximately 14 PCR cycles.

V lost 4 bases, J lost 3 bases, and 10 bases stayed unmatched. Germline CDR1 and CDR2: MNHNY and SVGAGI (reference sequence). CDR3 length: 16 residues. The repertoire was sequenced with immunoSEQ multiplex PCR; TCRdb's copy has only in-frame clones and lacks some. The table lists some 30,000 clones, more than 85% of them singletons. The chain recombines TRBV6-6 with TRBJ1-1; 8 bases agree with TRBD1. The sequenced sample was blood. This receptor was identified in a girl aged 2-10 years with cystic fibrosis. The CDR3: CASSSPAGGLDTEAFF. In nucleotides, the CDR3 is TGTGCCAGCAGTTCGCCCGCAGGGGGCCTTGACACTGAAGCTTTCTTT.